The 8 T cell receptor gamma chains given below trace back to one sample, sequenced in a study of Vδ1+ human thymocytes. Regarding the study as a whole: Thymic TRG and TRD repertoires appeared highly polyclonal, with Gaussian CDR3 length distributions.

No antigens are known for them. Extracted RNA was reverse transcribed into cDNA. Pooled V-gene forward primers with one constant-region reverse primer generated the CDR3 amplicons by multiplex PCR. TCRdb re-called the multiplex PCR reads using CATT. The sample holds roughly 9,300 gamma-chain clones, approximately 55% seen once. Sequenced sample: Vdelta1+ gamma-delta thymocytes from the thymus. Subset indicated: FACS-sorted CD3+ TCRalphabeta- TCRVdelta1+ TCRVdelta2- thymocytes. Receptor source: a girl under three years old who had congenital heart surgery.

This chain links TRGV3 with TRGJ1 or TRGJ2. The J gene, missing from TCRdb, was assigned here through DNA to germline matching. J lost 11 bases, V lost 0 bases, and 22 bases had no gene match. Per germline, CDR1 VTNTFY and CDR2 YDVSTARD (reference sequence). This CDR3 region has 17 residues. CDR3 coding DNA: TGTGCCACCTGGGACAGGCATCCGTCGGGGACGAATGGAGAGAAACTCTTT. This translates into CATWDRHPSGTNGEKLF.

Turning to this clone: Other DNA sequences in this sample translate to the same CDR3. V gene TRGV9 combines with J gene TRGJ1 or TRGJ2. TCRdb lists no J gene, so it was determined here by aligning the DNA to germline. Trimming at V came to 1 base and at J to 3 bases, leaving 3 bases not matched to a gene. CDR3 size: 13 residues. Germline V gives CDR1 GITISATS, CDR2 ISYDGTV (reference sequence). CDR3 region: CALWEVPYYKKLF. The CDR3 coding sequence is TGTGCCTTGTGGGAGGTCCCTTATTATAAGAAACTCTTT.

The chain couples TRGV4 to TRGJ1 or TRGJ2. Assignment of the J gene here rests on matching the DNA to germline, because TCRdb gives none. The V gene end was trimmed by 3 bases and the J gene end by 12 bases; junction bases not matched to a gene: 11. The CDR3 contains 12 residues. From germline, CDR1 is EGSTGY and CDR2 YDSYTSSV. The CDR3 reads CATWDWPSRKLF. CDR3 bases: TGTGCCACCTGGGATTGGCCTAGTAGGAAACTCTTT.

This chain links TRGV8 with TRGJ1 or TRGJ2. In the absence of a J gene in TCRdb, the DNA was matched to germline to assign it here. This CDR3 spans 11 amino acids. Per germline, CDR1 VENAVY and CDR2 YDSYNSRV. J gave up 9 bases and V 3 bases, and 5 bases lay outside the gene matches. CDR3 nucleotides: TGTGCCACCTGGGATGGTCTTAAGAAACTCTTT. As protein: CATWDGLKKLF.

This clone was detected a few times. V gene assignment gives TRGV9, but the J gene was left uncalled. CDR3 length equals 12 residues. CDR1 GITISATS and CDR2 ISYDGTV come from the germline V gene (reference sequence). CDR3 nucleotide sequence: TGTGCCTTGTATGTGAAGGGCCGAAGAAAACTCTTT. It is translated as CALYVKGRRKLF.

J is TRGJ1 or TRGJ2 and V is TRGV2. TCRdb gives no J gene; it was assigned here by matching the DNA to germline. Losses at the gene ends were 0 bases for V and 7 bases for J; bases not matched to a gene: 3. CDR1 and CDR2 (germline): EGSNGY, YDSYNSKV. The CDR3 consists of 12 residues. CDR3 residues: CATWDGAYKKLF. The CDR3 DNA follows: TGTGCCACCTGGGACGGGGCCTATAAGAAACTCTTT.

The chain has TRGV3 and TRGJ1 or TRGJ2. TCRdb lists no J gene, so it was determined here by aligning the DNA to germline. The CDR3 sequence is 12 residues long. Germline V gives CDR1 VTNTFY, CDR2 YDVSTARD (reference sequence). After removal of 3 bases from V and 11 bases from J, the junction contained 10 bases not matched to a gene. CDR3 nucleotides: TGTGCCACCTGGGACCCTTTTGAGGAGAAACTCTTT. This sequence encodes CATWDPFEEKLF.

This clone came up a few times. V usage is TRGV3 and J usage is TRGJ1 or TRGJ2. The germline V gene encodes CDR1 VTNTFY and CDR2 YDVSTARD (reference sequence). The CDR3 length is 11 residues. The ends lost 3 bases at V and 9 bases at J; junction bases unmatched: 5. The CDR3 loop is CATWDDGKKLF. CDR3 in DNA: TGTGCCACCTGGGACGACGGTAAGAAACTCTTT.